Presented here are 5 T cell receptor beta chains from one specimen sequenced in a study of cytomegalovirus exposure and HLA in healthy donors. Sequencing was performed with immunoSEQ multiplex PCR; in TCRdb, only in-frame clones are kept and a portion is missing. The table includes 65,000 or so clones, about 94% detected once. The sequencing sample was made of PBMCs. These receptor sequences come from a man aged 18 to 30 in good health and CMV-seropositive.

J is TRBJ2-7 and V is TRBV28, with 8 bases lining up with TRBD2. The CDR3 is 14 residues long. Per the germline V gene, CDR1 is MDHEN and CDR2 is SYDVKM. J gave up 4 bases and V 5 bases, and 7 bases lay outside the gene matches. CDR3 protein: CASSAAAGVYEQYF. CDR3 DNA sequence: TGTGCCAGCAGTGCGGCAGCGGGAGTATACGAGCAGTACTTC.

The rearrangement uses TRBV7-3 and TRBJ2-5; possible D gene TRBD1, 7 bases. The ends were cut back, 4 bases at V and 2 bases at J, with 20 bases in the middle. Germline V gene sequence: CDR1 SGHTA, CDR2 FQGTGA. This CDR3 is 17 amino acids long. This CDR3 reads CASSYYIRGRKQETQYF. In DNA form, the CDR3 reads TGTGCCAGCAGCTACTACATCAGGGGGAGGAAGCAAGAGACCCAGTACTTC.

CDR3 bases: TGTGCCAGCAGGGAGACTAGCGGGACCTACGAGCAGTACTTC. Residues: CASRETSGTYEQYF. The J gene is TRBJ2-7, the V gene TRBV6-6, with 11 nucleotides matching TRBD2. The CDR3 is made up of 14 amino acids. From germline, CDR1 is MNHNY and CDR2 SVGAGI (reference sequence). Germline trimming cut 6 bases from V and 2 bases from J; bases unmatched to any gene: 3.

The CDR3 DNA reads TGTGCCAGTAGTCCCCCTGGGCCCTATGAGCAGTTCTTC. This sequence encodes CASSPPGPYEQFF. The V gene is TRBV19, the J gene TRBJ2-1; the D is unclear. This CDR3 is built from 13 residues. The germline V and J ends were trimmed by 5 bases and 8 bases, with 13 bases remaining between them. The V gene's germline CDR1 is LNHDA and CDR2 SQIVND (reference sequence). The full variable domain, rest sourced from reference TRBV19 and TRBJ2-1, is DGGITQSPKYLFRKEGQNVTLSCEQNLNHDAMYWYRQDPGQGLRLIYYSQIVNDFQKGDIAEGYSVSREKKESFPLTVTSAQKNPTAFYLCASSPPGPYEQFFGPGTRLTVL.

V usage is TRBV9 and J usage is TRBJ1-4, with 10 bases identical to TRBD1. CDR3 length: 15 amino acids. V lost 0 bases to trimming and J lost 7 bases; unmatched junction nucleotides: 3. From germline, CDR1 is SGDLS and CDR2 YYNGEE. The CDR3 sequence is CASSVGGDRGEKLFF. CDR3 nucleotides: TGTGCCAGCAGCGTAGGTGGGGACAGGGGTGAAAAACTGTTTTTT.